These 26 T cell receptor beta chains share one sample of origin, sequenced in a study of blood T cell repertoires in COVID-19. Data came from immunoSEQ multiplex PCR; TCRdb stores just in-frame clones and leaves some out. The table has about 230,000 clones, 70% to 90% seen once; the top ten hold about 1%. Specimen: peripheral blood. The receptors derive from a man aged 35-49 years with acute or convalescent COVID-19.

The V gene is TRBV27, the J gene TRBJ1-1; 9 bases map to TRBD1. Germline V lookup: CDR1 MNHEY, CDR2 SMNVEV (reference sequence). This CDR3 is built from 15 residues. Trimming cost V 2 bases and J 4 bases; bases outside gene matches: 5. CDR3 nucleotides: TGTGCCAGCAGTTTAATCCCGGACAGGGGCACTGAAGCTTTCTTT. This translates into CASSLIPDRGTEAFF.

This chain links TRBV6-5 with TRBJ2-3, with TRBD1 identical over 8 bases. J gave up 2 bases and V 7 bases, and 8 bases lay outside the gene matches. The CDR3 sequence is 15 residues long. Germline lookup yields CDR1 MNHEY and CDR2 SVGAGI. CDR3 loop: CASTKTGGTTDTQYF. The CDR3 DNA follows: TGTGCCAGCACCAAAACAGGGGGGACCACAGATACGCAGTATTTT.

J is TRBJ2-1 and V is TRBV18, with TRBD1 matching over 8 bases. With V trimmed by 3 bases and J by 6 bases, 7 bases remained unmatched. Germline V CDR1 and CDR2: KGHSH, LQKENI. The CDR3 has 15 amino acids. DNA for the CDR3: TGTGCCAGCTCACCCCGACAGGGGTTGAGCAATGAGCAGTTCTTC. The encoded protein is CASSPRQGLSNEQFF.

The chain joins TRBV7-9 to TRBJ1-3; 7 bases align to TRBD1. CDR1 and CDR2 from the germline V gene are SEHNR and FQNEAQ (reference sequence). The J segment lost 0 bases and the V segment lost 8 bases, leaving 4 bases of the junction unmatched. This CDR3 is 14 amino acids long. This CDR3 reads CASDGQASGNTIYF. The CDR3 nucleotides read TGTGCCAGCGACGGACAGGCCTCTGGAAACACCATATATTTT.

This rearrangement joins TRBV6-5 to TRBJ1-1; D is undetermined. Germline CDR1 reads MNHEY; CDR2 reads SVGAGI. V dropped 4 bases and J dropped 4 bases, with 16 bases sitting between them. The CDR3 extends over 15 amino acids. CDR3 residues: CASSFFKEPSTEAFF. CDR3 coding DNA: TGTGCCAGCAGTTTCTTTAAAGAGCCAAGCACTGAAGCTTTCTTT.

This clone showed up just once. The rearrangement joins TRBV24-1 to TRBJ2-7; perhaps TRBD1 as D (5 bases). V gave up 3 bases and J gave up 8 bases, with 10 bases separating them. The CDR3 contains 12 residues. Germline V lookup: CDR1 KGHDR, CDR2 SFDVKD. Here the CDR3 DNA reads TGTGCCACCAGTGATAACCAGGGCAAGCAGTACTTC. Translation: CATSDNQGKQYF.

The V gene is TRBV2, the J gene TRBJ1-5; D perhaps matches TRBD1 (6 bases). Germline values: CDR1 SNHLY, CDR2 FYNNEI. The ends were cut back, 6 bases at V and 4 bases at J, with 19 bases in the middle. This CDR3 comprises 16 residues. The CDR3 sequence: CASRIQGSVGNQPQHF. DNA for the CDR3: TGTGCCAGCAGGATACAGGGCTCCGTAGGGAATCAGCCCCAGCATTTT.

The gene calls are TRBV5-6 and TRBJ2-3; 10 nucleotides match TRBD2. Trimming took 2 bases from V and 0 from J; bases not matched to a gene: 12. The CDR3 length is 19 residues. Germline V gene lookup returns CDR1 SGHDT and CDR2 YYEEEE. The CDR3 DNA follows: TGTGCCAGCAGCTTAGCGGGGGGGAGATACCTTCCTAGCACAGATACGCAGTATTTT. This gives the protein CASSLAGGRYLPSTDTQYF.

The rearrangement uses TRBV27 and TRBJ1-6; 12 bases fit TRBD1. With 5 bases clipped from V and 0 bases from J, the junction kept 5 bases outside the gene matches. The CDR3 is 18 amino acids. Germline loops: CDR1 MNHEY, CDR2 SMNVEV (reference sequence). The CDR3 loop reads CASSARDRGHSYNSPLHF. For the CDR3, the DNA is TGTGCCAGCAGTGCAAGGGACAGGGGGCACTCCTATAATTCACCCCTCCACTTT.

The chain uses TRBV21-1 and TRBJ1-1; TRBD1, as called in the table, went unchecked against the DNA. TRBV21-1 is a pseudogene segment. The CDR3 extends over 15 amino acids. The CDR3: CADRQGIRPLGKAFF. CDR3 coding DNA: TGTGCCGACCGACAGGGGATACGGCCCTTGGGGAAAGCTTTCTTT.

This chain links TRBV11-2 with TRBJ2-3; 9 bases agree with TRBD1. This CDR3 contains 13 residues. Germline trimming cut 4 bases from V and 5 bases from J; bases unmatched to any gene: 1. Looked up from germline, CDR1 is SGHAT and CDR2 is FQNNGV. The CDR3 loop reads CASSWGQGDTQYF. The CDR3 DNA sequence: TGTGCCAGCAGCTGGGGACAGGGAGATACGCAGTATTTT.

The rearrangement joins TRBV6-5 to TRBJ1-1; D is unclear. The CDR3 is 15 amino acids. Looked up from germline, CDR1 is MNHEY and CDR2 is SVGAGI. Trimming left V 7 bases short and J 4 bases short, with 19 bases between. CDR3: CASTRGVKVGTEAFF. In nucleotides, the CDR3 is TGTGCCAGCACCCGCGGGGTCAAAGTTGGCACTGAAGCTTTCTTT.

The V gene is TRBV19, the J gene TRBJ1-1; unclear D gene. There are 16 residues in the CDR3. The germline V gene encodes CDR1 LNHDA and CDR2 SQIVND (reference sequence). The V and J ends lost 7 bases and 1 base respectively, with 19 bases between them. For the CDR3, the DNA is TGTGCCAGTATAGGCGTGGGTTGGCGGCCGAACACTGAAGCTTTCTTT. Its protein product is CASIGVGWRPNTEAFF. Using reference TRBV19 and TRBJ1-1 for the parts outside the CDR3, the full variable domain is DGGITQSPKYLFRKEGQNVTLSCEQNLNHDAMYWYRQDPGQGLRLIYYSQIVNDFQKGDIAEGYSVSREKKESFPLTVTSAQKNPTAFYLCASIGVGWRPNTEAFFGQGTRLTVV.

This clone was detected once. J is TRBJ2-1 and V is TRBV10-3; perhaps TRBD2 as D (6 bases). The germline CDR1 and CDR2 sequences are ENHRY and SYGVKD. Trimming took 3 bases from V and 4 from J, leaving 10 bases between them. The CDR3 runs to 14 residues. CDR3 in DNA: TGTGCCATCAGTGATCGGCTAGCGTACAATGAGCAGTTCTTC. Translation gives CAISDRLAYNEQFF.

This clone was detected only once. The gene calls are TRBV27 and TRBJ1-1, with D possibly being TRBD1 (5 bases). With 6 bases removed from V and 2 bases from J, the gap between germline ends came to 16 bases. This CDR3 has 15 amino acids. Germline assignment: CDR1 MNHEY and CDR2 SMNVEV (reference sequence). The CDR3 DNA reads as TGTGCCAGCAGCTACTACCCAGGGTCAAACACTGAAGCTTTCTTT. Translated, it gives CASSYYPGSNTEAFF.

V is TRBV11-2 and J is TRBJ1-2; no clear D gene. V gave up 0 bases and J gave up 5 bases, with 10 bases separating them. The CDR3 loop spans 14 amino acids. Germline CDR1 reads SGHAT; CDR2 reads FQNNGV. CDR3 sequence reads: CASSLDLAVYGYTF. In nucleotides, the CDR3 is TGTGCCAGCAGCTTAGATCTGGCGGTTTATGGCTACACCTTC.

The genes are TRBV20-1 and TRBJ2-5; D is ambiguous. The V end lost 3 bases, the J end lost 5 bases, and 13 bases lay between the germline ends. This CDR3 comprises 13 residues. CDR1 is DFQATT and CDR2 is SNEGSKA in the germline V gene (reference sequence). The chain's CDR3 is CSASKGGGETQYF. CDR3 nucleotide sequence: TGCAGTGCTAGTAAAGGCGGCGGTGAGACCCAGTACTTC.

This rearrangement joins TRBV4-3 to TRBJ1-2; maybe TRBD1 (6 bases). The germline CDR1 and CDR2 sequences are LGHNA and YSLEER. CDR3 length: 17 amino acids. The ends were cut back, 4 bases at V and 6 bases at J, with 24 bases in the middle. Here the CDR3 DNA reads TGCGCCAGCAGCCTAAGCGCGGGGGCCGCTGAGGGGGATGGCTACACCTTC. It yields the protein CASSLSAGAAEGDGYTF.

The chain employs TRBV27 and TRBJ2-3, with D uncertain. The length of the CDR3 is 12 residues. V gave up 6 bases and J gave up 0 bases, with 4 bases separating them. CDR1 is MNHEY and CDR2 is SMNVEV in the germline V gene (reference sequence). This CDR3 reads CASSPSTDTQYF. The DNA of the CDR3 is TGTGCCAGCAGCCCTAGCACAGATACGCAGTATTTT.

The chain recombines TRBV19 with TRBJ1-5; maybe TRBD1 (5 bases). The germline V and J ends were trimmed by 7 bases and 0 bases, with 10 bases remaining between them. Germline CDR1 reads LNHDA; CDR2 reads SQIVND (reference sequence). The CDR3 is 14 amino acids. The CDR3 loop reads CASKGVYSNQPQHF. CDR3 in DNA: TGTGCCAGTAAAGGGGTCTATAGCAATCAGCCCCAGCATTTT.

The rearrangement joins TRBV3-1 (or the pseudogene TRBV3-2) to TRBJ1-1, with D uncertain. The CDR3 loop spans 14 amino acids. Germline values: CDR1 LGHDT, CDR2 YNNKEL (reference sequence). Between the trimmed V and J ends, which lost 8 bases and 2 bases, there was a span of 15 bases. CDR3 sequence: CASQPSGSNTEAFF. In DNA, the CDR3 is TGTGCCAGCCAACCCAGCGGCAGCAACACTGAAGCTTTCTTT.

This clone was observed once. V gene TRBV9 combines with J gene TRBJ2-7, with 10 bases fitting TRBD1. Trimming took 4 bases from V and 5 from J; bases not matched to a gene: 15. This CDR3 is 17 amino acids long. Germline V CDR1 and CDR2: SGDLS, YYNGEE. The CDR3 sequence: CASSPETGGGWYDEQYF. CDR3 nucleotide sequence: TGTGCCAGCAGCCCAGAGACAGGGGGCGGTTGGTACGACGAGCAGTACTTC.

The chain recombines TRBV5-1 with TRBJ1-2; D is unresolved. The V end was cut by 0 bases, the J end by 4 bases, with 13 bases between. Germline V gene data show CDR1 as SGHRS and CDR2 as YFSETQ. CDR3 size: 15 residues. In nucleotides, the CDR3 is TGCGCCAGCAGCTTGGCCACGGGTATGGGCTATGGCTACACCTTC. The encoded protein is CASSLATGMGYGYTF.

The chain combines TRBV5-1 with TRBJ1-6, with TRBD1 matching 9 bases. CDR1 and CDR2 from the germline V gene are SGHRS and YFSETQ. The CDR3 spans 15 residues. The V and J ends lost 4 bases and 5 bases, in that order; junction bases with no gene match: 4. CDR3 amino acids: CASSRWTGDNSPLHF. For the CDR3, the DNA is TGCGCCAGCAGCCGATGGACAGGGGATAATTCACCCCTCCACTTT.

V is TRBV30 and J is TRBJ1-5; 7 bases align to TRBD1. Per germline, CDR1 GTSNPN and CDR2 SVGIG (reference sequence). The CDR3 totals 13 residues. The trim removed 0 bases at V and 4 bases at J, leaving 0 bases unmatched. CDR3 sequence: CAWSVQGNQPQHF. In nucleotides, the CDR3 is TGTGCCTGGAGTGTACAGGGGAATCAGCCCCAGCATTTT.

The chain joins TRBV4-1 to TRBJ2-3; TRBD2 matches at 8 bases. Trimming took 8 bases from V and 5 from J; bases not matched to a gene: 9. This CDR3 contains 14 residues. Germline V gives CDR1 MGHRA, CDR2 YSYEKL. The CDR3 loop is CASSSGGAGDTQYF. In nucleotides, the CDR3 is TGCGCCAGCTCGTCCGGGGGGGCTGGAGATACGCAGTATTTT.